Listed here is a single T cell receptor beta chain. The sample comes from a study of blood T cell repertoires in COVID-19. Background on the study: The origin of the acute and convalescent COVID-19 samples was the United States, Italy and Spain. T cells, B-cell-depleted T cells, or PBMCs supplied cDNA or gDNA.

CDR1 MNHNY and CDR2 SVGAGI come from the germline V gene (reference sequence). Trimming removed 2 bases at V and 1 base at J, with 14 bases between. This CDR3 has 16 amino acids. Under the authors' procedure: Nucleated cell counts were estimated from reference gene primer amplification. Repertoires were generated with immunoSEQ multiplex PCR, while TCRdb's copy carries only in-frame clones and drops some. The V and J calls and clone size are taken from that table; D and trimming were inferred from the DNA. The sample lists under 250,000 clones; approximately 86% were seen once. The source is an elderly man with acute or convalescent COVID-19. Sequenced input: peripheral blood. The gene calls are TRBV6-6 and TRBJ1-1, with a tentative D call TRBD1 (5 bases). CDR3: CASSYTYRRGNTEAFF. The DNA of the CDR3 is TGTGCCAGCAGTTACACCTATCGGAGGGGGAACACTGAAGCTTTCTTT.